This T cell receptor beta chain was profiled in a study of stem cell transplantation in POMP-related autoinflammatory disease. TCRdb keeps only in-frame clones here, not all; method: immunoSEQ multiplex PCR. The table has tens of thousands of clones, just over 90% seen once. PRAID featured prominent immunodeficiency. This CDR3 has 13 residues. Germline CDR1 SGHDT, CDR2 YYEEEE. The V and J ends lost 4 bases and 7 bases respectively, with 15 bases between them. This TCR was recovered from a human patient with POMP-related autoinflammation and immune dysregulation (PRAID). Part of the T cells may come from the graft donor. The chain is built from TRBV5-6 and TRBJ2-7; TRBD2 might be the D (5 bases). The source was CD4+ T cells from PBMCs, collected after stem cell transplantation. The CDR3 reads CASSRVPSGEQYV. CDR3 coding DNA: TGTGCCAGCAGCCGCGTCCCTTCGGGGGAGCAGTACGTC.